These T cell receptor beta chains were read from a single sample in a study of cytomegalovirus exposure and HLA in healthy donors. This table comes from immunoSEQ multiplex PCR, and its TCRdb copy is limited to in-frame clones, with some not included. This sample has approximately 91,000 clones, with 64% found just once. The source material was PBMCs. The receptor source for this set is a human donor in good health. The CDR3 runs from the conserved cysteine through the conserved F or W. D genes are given only for firm matches. Clone size is stated in some rows and not others, as once, few, many or a class when expanded.

v_call	clone_size	d_call	j_call	cdr3_aa	cdr3_nt
TRBV7-2	.	.	TRBJ2-2	CASSLLRLTGELFF	TGTGCCAGCAGCTTACTCAGGCTCACCGGGGAGCTGTTTTTT
TRBV30	once	TRBD1	TRBJ2-5	CAWSVGTGGRTQYF	TGTGCCTGGAGTGTAGGGACAGGGGGAAGGACCCAGTACTTC
TRBV6-1	.	TRBD2	TRBJ2-5	CASRPISGVQETQYF	TGTGCCAGCAGACCCATTAGCGGGGTCCAAGAGACCCAGTACTTC
TRBV7-2	once	.	TRBJ2-1	CASSSTVNNEQFF	TGTGCCAGCAGCTCGACAGTGAACAATGAGCAGTTCTTC
TRBV5-1	.	.	TRBJ2-5	CASSLGRLGAQYF	TGCGCCAGCAGCTTGGGGCGTTTAGGGGCCCAGTACTTC
TRBV19	.	.	TRBJ1-5	CASTGLDNQPQHF	TGTGCCAGTACAGGGTTGGACAATCAGCCCCAGCATTTT
TRBV7-2	.	.	TRBJ2-1	CASSGAEASYNEQFF	TGTGCCAGCAGCGGCGCGGAAGCCTCCTACAATGAGCAGTTCTTC
TRBV11-3	.	.	TRBJ2-3	CASSLVGATDTQYF	TGTGCCAGCAGCTTAGTGGGGGCCACCGATACGCAGTATTTT
TRBV5-4	.	.	TRBJ2-7	CASSENSVYEQYF	TGTGCCAGCAGCGAAAATAGTGTATACGAGCAGTACTTC
TRBV11-3	.	.	TRBJ1-2	CASSSQDVYGYTF	TGTGCCAGCAGCTCACAGGACGTCTATGGCTACACCTTC
TRBV5-1	.	TRBD1	TRBJ2-5	CASSPRQGAIETQYF	TGCGCCAGCAGCCCTCGACAGGGGGCAATAGAGACCCAGTACTTC
TRBV25-1	.	.	TRBJ1-3	CASSKSDRYSGNTIYF	TGTGCCAGCAGCAAGTCAGACAGGTACTCTGGAAACACCATATATTTT
TRBV5-1	.	.	TRBJ2-7	CASSLLAHTSYEQYF	TGCGCCAGCAGCTTACTAGCTCACACCTCCTACGAGCAGTACTTC
TRBV2	once	.	TRBJ2-1	CASSPQGQLDEQFF	TGTGCCAGCAGTCCTCAGGGGCAGTTGGATGAGCAGTTCTTC
TRBV7-3	.	TRBD2	TRBJ2-5	CASSSSGGALETQYF	TGTGCCAGCAGTTCTAGCGGGGGGGCATTGGAGACCCAGTACTTC
TRBV5-1	.	TRBD1	TRBJ1-1	CASNSKTGGGTEAFF	TGCGCCAGCAACTCTAAAACAGGGGGGGGGACTGAAGCTTTCTTT
TRBV7-9	.	.	TRBJ2-3	CASSLARSDTQYF	TGTGCCAGCAGCTTAGCGCGGTCAGATACGCAGTATTTT
TRBV4-1	once	.	TRBJ1-1	CASSHPGHLNTEAFF	TGCGCCAGCAGCCATCCGGGACACTTGAACACTGAAGCTTTCTTT
TRBV5-4	.	TRBD2	TRBJ2-3	CASSQAGGRIPQYF	TGTGCCAGCAGCCAAGCGGGGGGTAGAATCCCGCAGTATTTT
TRBV7-3	once	.	TRBJ1-3	CASSLNAMSRNTIYF	TGTGCCAGCAGCTTAAACGCGATGTCCAGAAACACCATATATTTT
TRBV7-2	once	TRBD2	TRBJ2-5	CASSLAGAGGGQETQYF	TGTGCCAGCAGCTTAGCGGGAGCGGGGGGTGGCCAAGAGACCCAGTACTTC
TRBV9	.	.	TRBJ1-2	CASSVEGRGNYGYTF	TGTGCCAGCAGCGTAGAGGGCAGGGGAAACTATGGCTACACCTTC
TRBV7-9	.	.	TRBJ2-2	CASSPFRDPTGELFF	TGTGCCAGCAGCCCCTTCAGGGATCCTACCGGGGAGCTGTTTTTT
TRBV11-3	.	.	TRBJ2-5	CASSLDRETQYF	TGTGCCAGCAGCTTAGATCGGGAGACCCAGTACTTC
TRBV5-1	.	.	TRBJ1-2	CASSLGAPNYGYTF	TGCGCCAGCAGCTTGGGGGCCCCTAACTATGGCTACACCTTC
TRBV27	.	TRBD1	TRBJ1-2	CASSFTGTANYGYTF	TGTGCCAGCAGTTTTACCGGGACAGCTAACTATGGCTACACCTTC
TRBV23-1	.	TRBD1	TRBJ2-7	CASSRDRRSSYEQYF	TGCGCCAGCAGCCGGGACAGGAGGAGCTCCTACGAGCAGTACTTC
TRBV7-6	.	TRBD1	TRBJ1-2	CASSSDPGQGRNYGYTF	TGTGCCAGCAGCTCAGACCCCGGACAGGGACGGAACTATGGCTACACCTTC
TRBV5-6	.	TRBD1	TRBJ2-7	CASSFPGQGAFYEQYF	TGTGCCAGCAGCTTCCCGGGACAGGGAGCCTTCTACGAGCAGTACTTC
TRBV4-1	.	.	TRBJ1-1	CASSQILLNTEAFF	TGCGCCAGCAGCCAAATTCTCTTGAACACTGAAGCTTTCTTT
TRBV11-2	few	TRBD1	TRBJ2-7	CASSLGPGTGGYEQYF	TGTGCCAGCAGCTTGGGACCCGGGACAGGGGGCTACGAGCAGTACTTC
TRBV5-5	once	TRBD1	TRBJ2-3	CASSLAGTGLAQYF	TGTGCCAGCAGCTTGGCCGGGACAGGGTTGGCGCAGTATTTT
TRBV9	.	TRBD2	TRBJ2-5	CASSVATSGGYQETQYF	TGTGCCAGCAGCGTAGCGACTAGCGGGGGGTACCAAGAGACCCAGTACTTC
TRBV9	few	.	TRBJ2-2	CASSSWGEAGELFF	TGTGCCAGCAGCTCCTGGGGGGAGGCCGGGGAGCTGTTTTTT
TRBV7-2	few	.	TRBJ1-1	CASSLVEGTEAFF	TGTGCCAGCAGCTTAGTAGAGGGCACTGAAGCTTTCTTT
TRBV5-6	.	.	TRBJ2-2	CASSLGRNTGELFF	TGTGCCAGCAGCTTGGGGAGGAACACCGGGGAGCTGTTTTTT
TRBV5-4	.	TRBD2	TRBJ2-2	CASSLLQRGGTGELFF	TGTGCCAGCAGCTTGCTTCAGCGGGGGGGCACCGGGGAGCTGTTTTTT
TRBV21-1	.	.	TRBJ2-4	CASSKTGATYF	TGTGCCAGCAGCAAAACAGGCGCGACGTACTTC
TRBV2	.	.	TRBJ1-2	CASSFNPGERSGYTF	TGTGCCAGCAGTTTTAATCCAGGGGAGCGGAGTGGCTACACCTTC
TRBV11-3	.	TRBD1	TRBJ1-4	CASSPRPTGNEKLFF	TGTGCCAGCAGCCCGAGACCGACAGGGAATGAAAAACTGTTTTTT
TRBV7-6	.	.	TRBJ2-5	CASSLGGLQQETQYF	TGTGCCAGCAGCTTAGGGGGACTCCAACAAGAGACCCAGTACTTC
TRBV9	.	TRBD2	TRBJ2-5	CASSVLAGEIQETQYF	TGTGCCAGCAGCGTATTAGCGGGGGAAATTCAAGAGACCCAGTACTTC
TRBV5-4	once	.	TRBJ2-2	CASSFSGLTNTGELFF	TGTGCCAGCAGCTTTTCGGGACTCACGAACACCGGGGAGCTGTTTTTT
TRBV7-2	.	.	TRBJ1-5	CASSPLSPAQPQHF	TGTGCCAGCAGCCCACTATCGCCAGCCCAGCCCCAGCATTTT
TRBV7-9	few	.	TRBJ2-3	CASSLGQGLSTDTQYF	TGTGCCAGCAGCTTAGGGCAGGGGCTAAGCACAGATACGCAGTATTTT
TRBV7-6	.	.	TRBJ2-7	CASSPGRRVEQYF	TGTGCCAGCAGTCCAGGGCGCAGGGTTGAGCAGTACTTC
TRBV5-1	.	.	TRBJ2-1	CASSLFEQGPNEQFF	TGCGCCAGCAGCTTGTTCGAACAGGGACCTAATGAGCAGTTCTTC
TRBV7-8	.	.	TRBJ2-7	CASSLGGQRYF	TGTGCCAGCAGCTTAGGTGGGCAGAGGTACTTC
TRBV18	.	.	TRBJ2-7	CASSLSYEQYF	TGTGCCAGCTCTCTCTCCTACGAGCAGTACTTC